The clone carrying this T cell receptor (beta chain) was counted ten times or more. Its antigen is still unknown. The sample belongs to a study of breast tumors, draining lymph nodes, adjacent tissues. Points from the study as a whole: Compared with basal-like, luminal-like tumors shared significantly more repertoire with nontumor tissue.

Between the trimmed V and J ends, which lost 4 bases and 5 bases, there was a span of 11 bases. The CDR3 extends over 13 amino acids. Germline values: CDR1 SEHNR, CDR2 FQNEAQ (reference sequence). In TCRdb, the multiplex PCR reads were re-called with MiXCR into one record per CDR3 protein. The table shows approximately 130,000 distinct CDR3 sequences, with 21% occurring only once. The lymph nodes were axillary draining lymph nodes from breast cancer patients. The sequence was obtained from a female donor with breast cancer. Some clones in this sample may be carry-over from other donors' samples. This sequence joins TRBV7-9 and TRBJ2-5; D is unresolved. The sample taken for sequencing was axillary lymph node tissue. The CDR3 region is CASSSWDVETQYF. As DNA, the CDR3 is TGTGCCAGCAGCTCCTGGGATGTGGAGACCCAGTACTTC.